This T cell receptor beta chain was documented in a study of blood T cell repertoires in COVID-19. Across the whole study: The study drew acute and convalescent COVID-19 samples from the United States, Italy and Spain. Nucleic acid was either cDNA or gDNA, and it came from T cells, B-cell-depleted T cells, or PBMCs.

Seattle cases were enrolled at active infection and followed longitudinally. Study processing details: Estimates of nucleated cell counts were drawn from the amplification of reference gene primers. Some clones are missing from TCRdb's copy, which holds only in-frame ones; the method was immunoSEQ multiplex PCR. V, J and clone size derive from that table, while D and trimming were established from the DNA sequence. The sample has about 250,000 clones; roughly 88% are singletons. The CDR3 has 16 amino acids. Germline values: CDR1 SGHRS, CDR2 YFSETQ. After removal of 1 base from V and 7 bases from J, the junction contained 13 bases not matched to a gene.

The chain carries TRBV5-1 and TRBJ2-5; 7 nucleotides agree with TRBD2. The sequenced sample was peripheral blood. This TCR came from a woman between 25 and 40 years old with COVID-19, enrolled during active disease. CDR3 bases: TGCGCCAGCAGCTTGTCCGAGTCGGGAGGTATGGGGACCCAGTACTTC. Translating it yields CASSLSESGGMGTQYF.